This entry lists 22 T cell receptor beta chains sequenced from one sample in a study of T cells in Graves' hyperthyroidism and ophthalmopathy. TCR beta CDR3 sequences were amplified from RNA transcripts. With the HTBI primer set, the TCR CDR3 went through a first round of RT-PCR. One entry per CDR3 protein, called by TCRdb with MiXCR from the multiplex PCR reads. The sample has 500,000 to 750,000 distinct CDR3 sequences; around 45% are singletons. The sample was peripheral blood or thyroid tissue (not recorded which). Receptors originate from a woman younger than 35 with Graves' hyperthyroidism.

The sample holds many counts of this clonotype. The chain is built from TRBV30 and TRBJ1-1; 9 positions agree with TRBD1. CDR3 length: 13 amino acids. Germline CDR1 is GTSNPN and CDR2 is SVGIG (reference sequence). J lost 4 bases, V lost 3 bases, and 3 bases had no gene match. CDR3 loop: CAWSVTGGTEAFF. CDR3 DNA sequence: TGTGCCTGGAGCGTGACAGGGGGCACTGAAGCTTTCTTT. The variable domain in full, with the rest retrieved from reference TRBV30 and TRBJ1-1, is SQTIHQWPATLVQPVGSPLSLECTVEGTSNPNLYWYRQAAGRGLQLLFYSVGIGQISSEVPQNLSASRPQDRQFILSSKKLLLSDSGFYLCAWSVTGGTEAFFGQGTRLTVV.

This clonotype has at least ten counts. The CDR3 nucleotides read TGCGCCAGCAGCCAAGACAGGGTTGCTGGCTACACCTTC. Translated: CASSQDRVAGYTF. The V call is TRBV5-1, the J call TRBJ1-2; TRBD1 aligns across 7 bases. There are 13 residues in the CDR3. Germline V gene data show CDR1 as SGHRS and CDR2 as YFSETQ. Losses at the gene ends were 4 bases for V and 7 bases for J; bases not matched to a gene: 7.

This chain links TRBV11-1 with TRBJ2-7; tentatively, D is TRBD1 or TRBD2 (5 bases each). CDR1 and CDR2 from the germline V gene are SGHAT and FQDESV (reference sequence). V shed 3 bases and J shed 0 bases, with 15 bases lying between them. The CDR3 spans 16 residues. This CDR3 is CASSLRGNTSSYEQYF. Written as DNA, the CDR3 is TGTGCCAGCAGCTTGAGGGGAAACACGAGCTCCTACGAGCAGTACTTC.

This clonotype was seen repeatedly, ten times or more. The chain joins TRBV12-3 or TRBV12-4 to TRBJ1-2; D call uncertain. The CDR3 contains 12 residues. V was cut by 6 bases and J by 6 bases, with 11 bases left in between. CDR3 amino acids: CASSWRENGYTF. In nucleotides, the CDR3 is TGTGCCAGCAGCTGGAGGGAAAATGGCTACACCTTC.

The V and J genes are TRBV7-8 and TRBJ1-2; no definite D call. The CDR3 runs 15 residues. The germline V gene has CDR1 SGHVS and CDR2 FQNEAQ. Deletions cut 5 bases from V and 3 bases from J, with 16 bases between. The CDR3 here is CASSPTARVDYGYTF. CDR3 DNA sequence: TGTGCCAGCAGCCCTACCGCTAGGGTAGACTATGGCTACACCTTC.

This chain joins TRBV7-8 and TRBJ2-7; 7 bases are shared with TRBD1. CDR1 is SGHVS and CDR2 is FQNEAQ in the germline V gene. This CDR3 spans 10 amino acids. The CDR3 nucleotides are TGTGCTAGAGAGGACAGGGAGCAGTACTTC. Its protein product is CAREDREQYF.

This clonotype came up many times. The chain couples TRBV6-5 to TRBJ2-2, with D hard to call. CDR1 and CDR2 (germline): MNHEY, SVGAGI. The CDR3 is made up of 11 amino acids. The ends were cut back, 1 base at V and 8 bases at J, with 2 bases in the middle. The CDR3: CASSYWGELFF. CDR3 sequence (DNA): TGTGCCAGCAGTTACTGGGGGGAGCTGTTTTTT.

The chain couples TRBV5-1 to TRBJ2-2, with TRBD2 matching 8 bases. CDR1 is SGHRS, CDR2 YFSETQ, per germline. The V segment lost 1 base and the J segment 1 base; nucleotides outside the gene matches: 15. CDR3 length: 20 amino acids. CDR3 sequence reads: CASSLNGYKPGTRNTGELFF. In DNA form, the CDR3 reads TGCGCCAGCAGCTTGAACGGATACAAGCCCGGGACTAGGAACACCGGGGAGCTGTTTTTT.

In the case of this clonotype: This may arise from a read error, as a much more abundant clone is one base away. The genes are TRBV20-1 and TRBJ1-5; 8 bases map to TRBD1. The CDR3 contains 18 residues. The germline V gene has CDR1 DFQATT and CDR2 SNEGSKA (reference sequence). CDR3 in DNA: TGCAGTGCTAGAGACCGGGACAGGTGGGGCAATAGCAGTCAGCCCCAGCATTTT. Translation: CSARDRDRWGNSSQPQHF.

This clonotype was observed a handful of times. This chain uses TRBV4-1 with TRBJ2-2; 8 nucleotides line up with TRBD2. The CDR3 has 18 amino acids. V lost 4 bases and J lost 3; bases outside the gene matches: 13. Germline V gene data show CDR1 as MGHRA and CDR2 as YSYEKL. The CDR3 nucleotides read TGCGCCAGCAGCCTCTCGATAGCGGGGTTAAAGTACACCGGGGAGCTGTTTTTT. Protein product: CASSLSIAGLKYTGELFF.

This clonotype was observed many times. The chain is built from TRBV7-2 and TRBJ1-1, with D unresolved. V was shortened by 3 bases and J by 0 bases, with 17 bases between the two germline ends. From germline, CDR1 is SGHTA and CDR2 FQGNSA. The CDR3 has 17 residues. In DNA form, the CDR3 reads TGTGCCAGCAGCTTTAGTCACCTGGCTCCGATGAACACTGAAGCTTTCTTT. This sequence encodes CASSFSHLAPMNTEAFF.

This clonotype was seen at least ten times. V and J are TRBV12-3 or TRBV12-4 and TRBJ1-6; D is undetermined. The CDR3 has 15 residues. V lost 5 bases and J 4 bases, leaving 12 bases between the germline ends. In nucleotides, the CDR3 is TGTGCCAGCAGTCCCGACGGCGGTTATAATTCACCCCTCCACTTT. Translated, it gives CASSPDGGYNSPLHF.

This chain uses TRBV30 with TRBJ1-1, with D perhaps matching TRBD1 (6 bases). Trimming took off 5 bases at V and 5 bases at J, with 12 bases between the two ends. The CDR3 length is 12 residues. Per the germline V gene, CDR1 is GTSNPN and CDR2 is SVGIG (reference sequence). Here the CDR3 DNA reads TGTGCCTGGGCCGCAGGGGAGACTGAAGCTTTCTTT. Its protein product is CAWAAGETEAFF.

The chain combines TRBV19 with TRBJ1-6; perhaps TRBD1 as D (6 bases). V gave up 5 bases and J gave up 1 base, with 9 bases separating them. This CDR3 has 15 amino acids. CDR1 and CDR2 from the germline V gene are LNHDA and SQIVND (reference sequence). CDR3 in amino acids: CASSQRGSYNSPLHF. The CDR3 nucleotides read TGTGCCAGTAGTCAGAGGGGGTCCTATAATTCACCCCTCCACTTT.

The V call is TRBV7-3, the J call TRBJ1-1, with no clear D. Germline values: CDR1 SGHTA, CDR2 FQGTGA. The germline V and J ends were trimmed by 5 bases and 1 base, with 11 bases remaining between them. The CDR3 is 14 residues long. The CDR3 sequence: CASSPDTGNTEAFF. CDR3 DNA: TGTGCCAGCAGCCCTGACACCGGGAACACTGAAGCTTTCTTT.

This chain joins TRBV12-3 or TRBV12-4 and TRBJ2-7, with 7 positions matching TRBD1. This CDR3 is 16 amino acids long. Trimming at V came to 6 bases and at J to 6 bases, leaving 17 bases not matched to a gene. The CDR3 DNA follows: TGTGCCAGCAGCCTTCAGGGGGTCCTTTCGGCCGGCGAGCAGTACTTC. Translation gives CASSLQGVLSAGEQYF.

The chain couples TRBV2 to TRBJ1-5; D not certain. V gave up 1 base and J gave up 13 bases, with 14 bases separating them. Germline lookup yields CDR1 SNHLY and CDR2 FYNNEI. The CDR3 extends over 13 amino acids. The CDR3 loop is CASSEELVSTQHF. The CDR3 DNA reads TGTGCCAGCAGTGAAGAGCTAGTATCTACGCAGCATTTT.

V gene TRBV10-3 combines with J gene TRBJ1-1, with D perhaps matching TRBD1 (5 bases). This CDR3 spans 11 amino acids. The germline V gene encodes CDR1 ENHRY and CDR2 SYGVKD. V was clipped by 6 bases and J by 6 bases, with 8 bases between them. Here the CDR3 DNA reads TGTGCCATCAGGGGGCAGGCTGAAGCTTTCTTT. Translating gives CAIRGQAEAFF.

This clonotype was observed a handful of times. The rearrangement joins TRBV5-1 to TRBJ2-5, with 9 bases fitting TRBD1. Trimming removed 1 base from V and 4 bases from J; junction bases left unmatched: 5. Germline-derived CDR1 and CDR2 are SGHRS and YFSETQ. The CDR3 has 15 residues. The CDR3 DNA sequence: TGCGCCAGCAGCTTGTTCGGACAGGGGACAGAGACCCAGTACTTC. Translation: CASSLFGQGTETQYF.

The chain couples TRBV7-9 to TRBJ2-5, with 10 positions matching TRBD2. The CDR3 runs to 17 residues. The germline V gene encodes CDR1 SEHNR and CDR2 FQNEAQ (reference sequence). V gave up 1 base and J gave up 4 bases; unmatched junction bases: 9. The CDR3 region is CASSLDEEAGGPETQYF. CDR3 sequence (DNA): TGTGCCAGCAGCTTAGATGAGGAAGCGGGAGGGCCAGAGACCCAGTACTTC.

The chain carries TRBV20-1 and TRBJ1-5; D may be TRBD1 (5 bases). Trimming cost V 8 bases and J 11 bases, with 28 bases left between them. The germline gives CDR1 DFQATT, CDR2 SNEGSKA (reference sequence). This CDR3 has 15 amino acids. The CDR3 loop reads CSTPGLAGEGETQHF. The CDR3 bases are TGCAGTACACCGGGACTAGCGGGAGAGGGAGAGACCCAGCATTTT.

In this sample, this clonotype is medium-sized (0.01 to 0.1%). The J gene is TRBJ2-2, the V gene TRBV25-1, with 10 bases that match TRBD1. Germline CDR1 is MGHDK and CDR2 is SYGVNS. After removal of 3 bases from V and 3 bases from J, the junction contained 1 base not matched to a gene. CDR3 length: 15 residues. In nucleotides, the CDR3 is TGTGCCAGCAGTGAGGGGACAGGGGACACCGGGGAGCTGTTTTTT. Translating it yields CASSEGTGDTGELFF.